This TCR beta chain was observed in a study of T cell clusters in autoimmune cytopenias. This clonotype counts as medium-sized by frequency. CDR3 length: 15 amino acids. The germline CDR1 and CDR2 sequences are MNHNY and SVGAGI (reference sequence). Multiplex touch-down PCR amplified TRB using TRB-A and TRB-B pools in one tube. For each CDR3 protein, TCRdb gives one entry from its re-call of the multiplex PCR reads, without DNA. The sample table includes several thousand distinct CDR3 sequences. Roughly 38,000 genome equivalents of blood DNA were amplified for TRB. The data were also submitted as part of a second study, on T cell repertoires in aging, cancer and after chemotherapy.

What was sequenced was peripheral blood. The clonotype was recovered from a human donor in good health. The chain couples TRBV6-6 to TRBJ1-6. The CDR3 spells CASSYAGDYNSPLHF.